One sample yielded the 20 T cell receptor beta chains listed below, sequenced in a study of T cells in Graves' hyperthyroidism and ophthalmopathy. Amplified TCR beta CDR3 regions derived from RNA transcripts. First-round RT-PCR with HTBI primers amplified the TCR CDR3 region. TCRdb re-analysed the multiplex PCR reads in MiXCR, keeping a single row per CDR3 protein. Here the sample spans about 380,000 distinct CDR3 sequences, roughly 13% being singletons. Material: blood. The source is a man younger than 45 with Graves' hyperthyroidism that later progressed to Graves' ophthalmopathy.

This clonotype has at least ten counts. Compared with germline, one end of the junction differs, possibly owing to a read error. J is TRBJ2-1 and V is TRBV7-7; D is uncertain. Germline lookup yields CDR1 SSHAT and CDR2 FNYEAQ (reference sequence). This CDR3 region has 15 residues. The CDR3 loop reads CASSLAESSYNEQFF. As DNA, the CDR3 is TGTGCTAGCAGCTTAGCAGAGAGCTCCTACAATGAGCAGTTCTTC.

This clonotype was seen many times. The genes are TRBV6-1 and TRBJ2-2; D is uncertain. The V gene lost 6 bases and the J gene lost 6 bases, with 8 bases spanning the gap. The V gene's germline CDR1 is MNHNS and CDR2 SASEGT. This CDR3 comprises 12 residues. In DNA form, the CDR3 reads TGTGCCAGCAGACCCCCGGCCGGGGAGCTGTTTTTT. Its protein is CASRPPAGELFF.

This chain uses TRBV14 with TRBJ2-5; possible D gene TRBD1, 6 bases. Germline loops: CDR1 SGHDN, CDR2 FVKESK. V was pared by 1 base and J by 7 bases, with 16 bases between. The CDR3 extends over 15 amino acids. The CDR3 coding sequence is TGTGCCAGCAGCCAAGGTAGAGCAGGGGTCGGGACCCAGTACTTC. Its protein is CASSQGRAGVGTQYF.

This clonotype came up many times. The chain joins TRBV7-9 to TRBJ2-7; 7 positions match TRBD1. The germline gives CDR1 SEHNR, CDR2 FQNEAQ (reference sequence). Trimming at V came to 4 bases and at J to 3 bases, leaving 9 bases not matched to a gene. The CDR3 runs 15 residues. The CDR3 region has the DNA TGTGCCAGCAGCTATCCGGGACAGCAAGACTACGAGCAGTACTTC. Protein product: CASSYPGQQDYEQYF.

In its sample, this clonotype was seen a few times. The V and J genes are TRBV5-1 and TRBJ2-7, with D perhaps TRBD2 (6 bases). V dropped 4 bases and J dropped 7 bases, with 24 bases sitting between them. The CDR3 contains 16 residues. Germline loops: CDR1 SGHRS, CDR2 YFSETQ. The chain's CDR3 is CASSAGTSYSGEEQYF. As DNA, the CDR3 is TGCGCCAGCAGCGCCGGGACCTCCTATTCGGGGGAAGAGCAGTACTTC.

This clonotype was seen repeatedly, ten times or more. The rearrangement uses TRBV20-1 and TRBJ1-1, with 7 bases fitting TRBD1. This CDR3 contains 16 residues. From germline, CDR1 is DFQATT and CDR2 SNEGSKA (reference sequence). V shed 0 bases, J shed 0 bases, and the junction held 7 bases outside the gene matches. CDR3 sequence (DNA): TGCAGTGCTAGAGATGATCCGGGACAGATGAACACTGAAGCTTTCTTT. Encoded protein: CSARDDPGQMNTEAFF.

The chain links TRBV14 to TRBJ1-1; 8 bases match TRBD1. From germline, CDR1 is SGHDN and CDR2 FVKESK. V was pared by 5 bases and J by 6 bases, with 8 bases of the junction left unmatched. The CDR3 totals 14 residues. The CDR3 sequence is CASSLWTGQAEAFF. The CDR3 coding sequence is TGTGCCAGCAGCTTATGGACAGGGCAAGCTGAAGCTTTCTTT.

The rearrangement uses TRBV9 and TRBJ1-3; possibly TRBD1 for D (5 bases). The CDR3 is made up of 15 amino acids. The germline V gene has CDR1 SGDLS and CDR2 YYNGEE. The ends were cut back, 0 bases at V and 3 bases at J, with 10 bases in the middle. The CDR3 sequence is CASSVAGGDGNTIYF. The CDR3 bases are TGTGCCAGCAGCGTAGCTGGGGGGGATGGAAACACCATATATTTT. Drawing the rest from reference TRBV9 and TRBJ1-3, the complete variable domain is DSGVTQTPKHLITATGQRVTLRCSPRSGDLSVYWYQQSLDQGLQFLIQYYNGEERAKGNILERFSAQQFPDLHSELNLSSLELGDSALYFCASSVAGGDGNTIYFGEGSWLTVV.

V and J are TRBV27 and TRBJ1-1; weak D call: TRBD1 (5 bases). Germline assignment: CDR1 MNHEY and CDR2 SMNVEV (reference sequence). CDR3 length equals 11 residues. Between the trimmed V and J ends, which lost 3 bases and 11 bases, there was a span of 10 bases. The CDR3 spells CASSFAGRAFF. In nucleotides, the CDR3 is TGTGCCAGCAGTTTTGCAGGGAGGGCTTTCTTT.

This chain uses TRBV7-8 with TRBJ2-7; D is possibly TRBD1 (5 bases). Germline V lookup: CDR1 SGHVS, CDR2 FQNEAQ. Trimming shortened V by 4 bases and J by 1 base, and 8 bases separated the two germline ends. The CDR3 length is 13 residues. DNA for the CDR3: TGTGCCAGCAGCTCGACAGCTTCCTACGAGCAGTACTTC. This gives the protein CASSSTASYEQYF.

This clonotype was recorded at least ten times. The rearrangement uses TRBV11-3 and TRBJ2-5; the D gene is possibly TRBD2 (6 bases). The CDR3 runs to 15 residues. Germline V gene lookup returns CDR1 SGHNT and CDR2 YENEEA. Trimming pared 0 bases from V and 1 base from J, leaving 9 bases between. As DNA, the CDR3 is TGTGCCAGCAGCTTAGACCCAGCGGGCCAAGAGACCCAGTACTTC. It translates to CASSLDPAGQETQYF.

J is TRBJ2-7 and V is TRBV9, with TRBD1 as a possible D gene (6 bases). V lost 4 bases, J lost 2 bases, and 13 bases lay in between. The germline V gene encodes CDR1 SGDLS and CDR2 YYNGEE. This CDR3 is 14 amino acids long. In DNA form, the CDR3 reads TGTGCCAGCAGCAATGACAGGACAACCTACGAGCAGTACTTC. Translating gives CASSNDRTTYEQYF.

This clonotype came up a few times. The rearrangement links TRBV5-1 to TRBJ1-3; 7 bases map to TRBD1. V trimming: 1 base; J trimming: 15 bases; junction bases outside the gene matches: 10. The germline gives CDR1 SGHRS, CDR2 YFSETQ. CDR3 length: 13 residues. CDR3 coding DNA: TGCGCCAGCAGCTTGAGCTACAAGGGGGCCCGATATTTT. It codes for CASSLSYKGARYF.

This clonotype is a singleton in its sample. CDR3 protein: CATSDPGQDGGYTF. DNA of the CDR3: TGTGCCACCAGTGATCCCGGACAGGACGGGGGCTACACCTTC. The rearrangement joins TRBV24-1 to TRBJ1-2, with 7 bases identical to TRBD1. This CDR3 has 14 residues. CDR1 and CDR2 from the germline V gene are KGHDR and SFDVKD. The junction had 8 bases not matched to a gene; V was cut back by 3 bases and J by 8 bases.

Ten or more counts support this clonotype. The chain carries TRBV11-3 and TRBJ2-5, with D tentatively TRBD1 (6 bases). In germline, CDR1 is SGHNT, CDR2 YENEEA. V was pared by 0 bases and J by 4 bases, with 9 bases between. This CDR3 has 14 amino acids. This CDR3 is CASSLDRGPETQYF. DNA for the CDR3: TGTGCCAGCAGCTTAGACAGGGGCCCAGAGACCCAGTACTTC.

This clonotype was detected only a few times. The rearrangement joins TRBV30 to TRBJ2-1; D could derive from TRBD1 or TRBD2 (5 bases each). CDR3 length equals 13 residues. Deletions cut 0 bases from V and 7 bases from J, with 10 bases between. Germline-derived CDR1 and CDR2 are GTSNPN and SVGIG (reference sequence). CDR3 loop: CAWSVLEGNEQFF. The CDR3 DNA is TGTGCCTGGAGTGTACTCGAGGGGAATGAGCAGTTCTTC.

Many counts were recorded for this clonotype. This chain uses TRBV11-3 with TRBJ2-3, with 7 nucleotides matching TRBD2. Germline values: CDR1 SGHNT, CDR2 YENEEA. The V and J ends lost 0 bases and 2 bases, in that order; junction bases with no gene match: 11. The CDR3 sequence is 18 residues long. The CDR3 region has the DNA TGTGCCAGCAGCTTAGATCAAGAGGCTAGCGGCCTCACAGATACGCAGTATTTT. Protein product: CASSLDQEASGLTDTQYF.

This clonotype was recorded a few times. Here the CDR3 omits its conserved ending phenylalanine or tryptophan, so a read error is the likely source. The chain couples TRBV28 to TRBJ1-1; D is possibly TRBD1 (5 bases). V was shortened by 5 bases and J by 4 bases, with 29 bases between the two germline ends. CDR1 is MDHEN and CDR2 is SYDVKM in the germline V gene. The CDR3 sequence is 19 residues long. The CDR3 region is CASSLSFNFGTKGPTEAFL. As DNA, the CDR3 is TGTGCCAGCAGTCTATCCTTTAATTTCGGGACGAAGGGTCCCACTGAAGCTTTCCTT.

This chain links TRBV6-5 with TRBJ1-3; D remains ambiguous. CDR3 length equals 16 residues. Germline V gene data show CDR1 as MNHEY and CDR2 as SVGAGI. V lost 0 bases to trimming and J lost 0 bases, with 9 bases between them. CDR3 in amino acids: CASSYSWQSSGNTIYF. CDR3 bases: TGTGCCAGCAGTTACTCCTGGCAGAGCTCTGGAAACACCATATATTTT.

This clonotype was counted many times. The chain couples TRBV12-3 or TRBV12-4 to TRBJ1-2; no clear D. This CDR3 is 17 amino acids long. Trimming left V 2 bases short and J 7 bases short, with 23 bases between. Here the CDR3 DNA reads TGTGCCAGCAGTTTATCCCCCCTTCTAGGGCATCAAACTGGCTACACCTTC. This encodes CASSLSPLLGHQTGYTF.